Sequencing of this T cell receptor (beta chain) was carried out in a study of blood T cell repertoires in COVID-19. Study-level information: Material from acute and convalescent COVID-19 was sourced from the United States, Italy and Spain. PBMCs, B-cell-depleted T cells, or T cells provided the cDNA or gDNA that made up the material.

V was clipped by 5 bases and J by 3 bases, with 16 bases between them. There are 15 residues in the CDR3. CDR1 is SGHTA and CDR2 is FQGNSA in the germline V gene. Original processing notes: Amplification of reference gene primers provided the estimated nucleated cell counts. The protocol was immunoSEQ multiplex PCR, while the TCRdb copy is restricted to in-frame clones and leaves out a portion. The DNA was the basis for D and trimming; V, J and clone size are from that table. The data show around 100,000 clones, about 80% seen once. The sequenced sample consisted of peripheral blood. The source is a man in his 70s with active or convalescent COVID-19. The rearrangement uses TRBV7-2 and TRBJ1-1; D perhaps matches TRBD1 (6 bases). The CDR3 loop reads CASSSGQPGYTEAFF. In DNA form, the CDR3 reads TGTGCCAGCAGCAGCGGACAGCCCGGGTACACTGAAGCTTTCTTT.